Listed here are 11 T cell receptor beta chains from one sample, sequenced in a study of technical replicates of blood from a handful of donors. Some clones are missing from TCRdb's copy, which holds only in-frame ones; the method was immunoSEQ multiplex PCR. Seen here are 75,000 to 95,000 clones, 75% to 95% observed once, and the top ten hold approximately 0.28%. The specimen sequenced was T cells isolated from PBMCs. All receptors derive from a human donor in good health.

V usage is TRBV30 and J usage is TRBJ1-1; 7 positions match TRBD1. The CDR3 covers 14 residues. V lost 0 bases to trimming and J lost 0 bases; unmatched junction nucleotides: 1. Germline V gives CDR1 GTSNPN, CDR2 SVGIG (reference sequence). The CDR3 sequence is CAWSVQGMNTEAFF. CDR3 nucleotide sequence: TGTGCCTGGAGTGTACAGGGGATGAACACTGAAGCTTTCTTT.

V and J are TRBV25-1 and TRBJ2-7; the match to TRBD1 covers 10 bases. The CDR3 sequence is 13 residues long. V shed 6 bases, J shed 11 bases, and the junction held 10 bases outside the gene matches. The germline CDR1 and CDR2 sequences are MGHDK and SYGVNS. Here the CDR3 DNA reads TGTGCCAGCAGCCCACCCTCCGGGACAGGGGAGTACTTC. The encoded protein is CASSPPSGTGEYF.

The chain uses TRBV19 and TRBJ2-7, with D uncertain. This CDR3 region has 14 residues. Deletions cut 6 bases from V and 0 bases from J, with 12 bases between. Germline values: CDR1 LNHDA, CDR2 SQIVND (reference sequence). CDR3 protein: CASSPGPVSYEQYF. The CDR3 DNA is TGTGCCAGTAGCCCTGGGCCTGTCTCCTACGAGCAGTACTTC.

The CDR3 reads CASSYSQGTEAFF. CDR3 nucleotide sequence: TGTGCCAGCAGTTACTCACAGGGCACTGAAGCTTTCTTT. The chain employs TRBV6-5 and TRBJ1-1; the D gene is possibly TRBD1 (6 bases). Trimming took off 0 bases at V and 4 bases at J, with 6 bases between the two ends. Germline values: CDR1 MNHEY, CDR2 SVGAGI. This CDR3 has 13 amino acids.

The chain has TRBV29-1 and TRBJ2-3; tentative D call: TRBD2 (7 bases). Trimming stripped 2 bases from V and 9 bases from J, with 18 bases between. The CDR3 has 14 amino acids. Germline values: CDR1 SQVTM, CDR2 ANQGSEA. The DNA for the CDR3 is TGCAGCGTTGAATGGCAGGGGCAAGCGGGAACGCAGTATTTT. Translated: CSVEWQGQAGTQYF.

V usage is TRBV4-2 and J usage is TRBJ1-5; TRBD1 agrees at 7 bases. This CDR3 comprises 14 residues. Trimming took 0 bases from V and 4 from J; bases not matched to a gene: 0. From germline, CDR1 is LGHNA and CDR2 YNFKEQ. CDR3 sequence (DNA): TGTGCCAGCAGCCAAGAGACAGGGAATCAGCCCCAGCATTTT. This translates into CASSQETGNQPQHF.

The CDR3 DNA follows: TGTGCCAGCAGCGTAGGGGCTAGCGGTAGCACAGATACGCAGTATTTT. This sequence encodes CASSVGASGSTDTQYF. This rearrangement joins TRBV9 to TRBJ2-3, with 7 bases that match TRBD2. Germline trimming cut 0 bases from V and 0 bases from J; bases unmatched to any gene: 4. The CDR3 spans 16 residues. Looked up from germline, CDR1 is SGDLS and CDR2 is YYNGEE.

This clone was seen a few times. This chain connects TRBV19 to TRBJ1-1; D remains unclear. The CDR3 sequence is 13 residues long. Germline CDR1 LNHDA, CDR2 SQIVND (reference sequence). Here the CDR3 reads CGSSGSTNTEAFF. In DNA form, the CDR3 reads TGTGGCTCCTCGGGGTCCACGAACACTGAAGCTTTCTTT. The whole variable domain, remainder taken from reference TRBV19 and TRBJ1-1, is DGGITQSPKYLFRKEGQNVTLSCEQNLNHDAMYWYRQDPGQGLRLIYYSQIVNDFQKGDIAEGYSVSREKKESFPLTVTSAQKNPTAFYLCGSSGSTNTEAFFGQGTRLTVV.

The chain joins TRBV11-2 to TRBJ2-7; the D gene is possibly TRBD1 (5 bases). This CDR3 has 14 residues. V lost 5 bases and J lost 1, with 12 bases in between. Germline lookup yields CDR1 SGHAT and CDR2 FQNNGV. In DNA, the CDR3 is TGTGCCAGCAGCCAAACCAGGGATTCCTACGAGCAGTACTTC. Translation: CASSQTRDSYEQYF.

This sequence joins TRBV13 and TRBJ1-3; D remains unclear. The CDR3 totals 12 residues. V shed 9 bases and J shed 3 bases, with 9 bases lying between them. Per germline, CDR1 PRHDT and CDR2 FYEKMQ (reference sequence). CDR3 nucleotide sequence: TGTGCCAGTGGAGGGAGTGGAAACACCATATATTTT. This sequence encodes CASGGSGNTIYF.

The genes are TRBV5-4 and TRBJ1-2; TRBD1 matches at 7 bases. The CDR3 is 13 amino acids. Germline CDR1 reads SGHNT; CDR2 reads YYREEE (reference sequence). With 4 bases clipped from V and 5 bases from J, the junction kept 5 bases outside the gene matches. CDR3 residues: CASSRDSLYGYTF. The DNA for the CDR3 is TGTGCCAGCAGCCGGGACAGCCTTTATGGCTACACCTTC. Complete variable domain (other parts from reference TRBV5-4 and TRBJ1-2): ETGVTQSPTHLIKTRGQQVTLRCSSQSGHNTVSWYQQALGQGPQFIFQYYREEENGRGNFPPRFSGLQFPNYSSELNVNALELDDSALYLCASSRDSLYGYTFGSGTRLTVV.